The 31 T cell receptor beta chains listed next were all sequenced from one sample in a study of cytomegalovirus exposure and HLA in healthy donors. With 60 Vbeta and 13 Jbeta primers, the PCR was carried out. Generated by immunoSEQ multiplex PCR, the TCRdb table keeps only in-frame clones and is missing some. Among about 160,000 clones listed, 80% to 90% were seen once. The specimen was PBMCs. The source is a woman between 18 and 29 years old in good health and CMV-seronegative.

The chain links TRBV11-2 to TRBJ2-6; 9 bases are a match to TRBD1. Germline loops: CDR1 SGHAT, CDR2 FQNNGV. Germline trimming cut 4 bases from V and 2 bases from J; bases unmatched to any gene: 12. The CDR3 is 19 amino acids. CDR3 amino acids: CASSSYYSTGGPGANVLTF. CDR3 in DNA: TGTGCCAGCAGCTCGTATTATTCGACAGGGGGTCCTGGGGCCAACGTCCTGACTTTC.

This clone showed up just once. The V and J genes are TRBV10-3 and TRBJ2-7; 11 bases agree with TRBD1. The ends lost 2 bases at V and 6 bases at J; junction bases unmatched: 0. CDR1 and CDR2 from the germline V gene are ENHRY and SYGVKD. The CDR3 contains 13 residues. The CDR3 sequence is CAISEGTGGEQYF. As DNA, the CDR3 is TGTGCCATCAGTGAGGGGACAGGGGGCGAGCAGTACTTC.

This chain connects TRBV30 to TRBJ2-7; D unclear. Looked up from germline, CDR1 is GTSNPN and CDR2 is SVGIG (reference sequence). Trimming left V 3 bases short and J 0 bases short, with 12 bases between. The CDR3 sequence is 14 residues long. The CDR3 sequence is CAWRRSFSSYEQYF. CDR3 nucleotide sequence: TGTGCCTGGAGGAGGTCTTTCTCCTCCTACGAGCAGTACTTC.

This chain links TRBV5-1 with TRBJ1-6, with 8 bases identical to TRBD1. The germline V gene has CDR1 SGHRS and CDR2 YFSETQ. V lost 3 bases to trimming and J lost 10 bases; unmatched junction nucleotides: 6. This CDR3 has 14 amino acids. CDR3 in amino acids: CASSSTTGGSPLHF. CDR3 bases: TGCGCCAGCAGCTCAACAACAGGGGGATCACCCCTCCACTTT.

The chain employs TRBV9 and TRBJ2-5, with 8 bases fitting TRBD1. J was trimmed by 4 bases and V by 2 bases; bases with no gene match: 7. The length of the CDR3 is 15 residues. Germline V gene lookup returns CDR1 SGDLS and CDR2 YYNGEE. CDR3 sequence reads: CASSVGDRSTETQYF. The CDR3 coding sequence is TGTGCCAGCAGCGTGGGGGACAGGTCAACAGAGACCCAGTACTTC.

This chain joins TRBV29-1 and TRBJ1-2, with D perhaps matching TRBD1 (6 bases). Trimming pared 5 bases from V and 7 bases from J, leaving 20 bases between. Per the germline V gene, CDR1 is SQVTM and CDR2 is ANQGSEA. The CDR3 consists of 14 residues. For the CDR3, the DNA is TGCAGCGTTCAAAGAGAGACAGGCTATCCTGGCTACACCTTC. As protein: CSVQRETGYPGYTF.

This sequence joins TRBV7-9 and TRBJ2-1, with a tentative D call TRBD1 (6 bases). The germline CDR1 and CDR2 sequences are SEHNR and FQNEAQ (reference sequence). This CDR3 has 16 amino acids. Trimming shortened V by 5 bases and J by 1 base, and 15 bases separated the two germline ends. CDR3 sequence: CASSPHWTVSYNEQFF. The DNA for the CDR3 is TGTGCCAGCAGCCCCCATTGGACAGTTTCCTACAATGAGCAGTTCTTC.

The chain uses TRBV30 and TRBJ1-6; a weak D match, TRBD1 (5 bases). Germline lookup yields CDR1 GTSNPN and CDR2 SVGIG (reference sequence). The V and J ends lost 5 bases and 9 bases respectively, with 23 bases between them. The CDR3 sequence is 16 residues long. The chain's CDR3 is CAWGYRGPGGSSPLHF. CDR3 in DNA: TGTGCCTGGGGCTACCGGGGCCCAGGCGGGAGTTCACCCCTCCACTTT.

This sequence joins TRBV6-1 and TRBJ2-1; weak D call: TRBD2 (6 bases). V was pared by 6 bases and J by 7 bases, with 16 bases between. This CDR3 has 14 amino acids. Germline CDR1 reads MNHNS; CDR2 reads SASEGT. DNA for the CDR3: TGTGCCAGCAGCATGACTAGTTTCAGGAATGAGCAGTTCTTC. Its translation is CASSMTSFRNEQFF.

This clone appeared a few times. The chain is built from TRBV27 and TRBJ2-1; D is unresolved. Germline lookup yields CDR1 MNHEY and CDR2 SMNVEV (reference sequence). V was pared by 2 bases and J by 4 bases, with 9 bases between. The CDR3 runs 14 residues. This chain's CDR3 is CASSLTSRYNEQFF. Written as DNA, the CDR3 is TGTGCCAGCAGTTTAACGAGCCGGTACAATGAGCAGTTCTTC.

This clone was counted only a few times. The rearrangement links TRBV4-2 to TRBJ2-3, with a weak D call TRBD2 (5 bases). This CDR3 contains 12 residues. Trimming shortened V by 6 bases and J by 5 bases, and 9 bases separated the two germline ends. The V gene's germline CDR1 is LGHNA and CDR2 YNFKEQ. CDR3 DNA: TGTGCCAGCAGTGGACTTGGAGATACGCAGTATTTT. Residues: CASSGLGDTQYF.

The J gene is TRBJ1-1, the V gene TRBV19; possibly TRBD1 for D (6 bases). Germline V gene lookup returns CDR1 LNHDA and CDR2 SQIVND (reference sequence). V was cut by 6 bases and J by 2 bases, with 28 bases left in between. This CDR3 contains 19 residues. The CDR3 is CASSPLNSGTPSLNTEAFF. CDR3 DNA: TGTGCCAGTAGCCCACTAAATTCCGGGACACCAAGTTTAAACACTGAAGCTTTCTTT.

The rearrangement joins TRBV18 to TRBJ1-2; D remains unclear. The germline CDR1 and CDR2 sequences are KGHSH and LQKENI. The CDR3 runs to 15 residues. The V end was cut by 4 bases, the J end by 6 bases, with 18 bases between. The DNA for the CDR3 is TGTGCCAGCTCACTTGTCATGGGTAACGAGGATGGCTACACCTTC. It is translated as CASSLVMGNEDGYTF.

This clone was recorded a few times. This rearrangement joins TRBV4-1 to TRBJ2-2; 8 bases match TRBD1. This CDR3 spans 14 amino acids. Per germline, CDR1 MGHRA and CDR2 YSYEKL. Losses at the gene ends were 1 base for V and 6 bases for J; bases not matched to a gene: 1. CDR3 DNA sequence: TGCGCCAGCAGCCAAGGACAGGGGCCCGGGGAGCTGTTTTTT. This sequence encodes CASSQGQGPGELFF.

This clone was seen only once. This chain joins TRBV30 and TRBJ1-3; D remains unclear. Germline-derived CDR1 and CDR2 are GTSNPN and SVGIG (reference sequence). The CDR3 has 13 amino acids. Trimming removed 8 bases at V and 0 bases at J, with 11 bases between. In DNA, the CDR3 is TGTGCCATTCTCCCGGGCTCTGGAAACACCATATATTTT. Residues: CAILPGSGNTIYF.

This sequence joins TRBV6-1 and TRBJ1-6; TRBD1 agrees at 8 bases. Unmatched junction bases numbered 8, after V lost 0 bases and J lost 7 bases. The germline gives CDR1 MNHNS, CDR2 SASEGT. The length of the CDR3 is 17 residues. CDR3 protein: CASSEAVTGGRNSPLHF. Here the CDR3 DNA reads TGTGCCAGCAGTGAAGCGGTCACAGGGGGTCGAAATTCACCCCTCCACTTT.

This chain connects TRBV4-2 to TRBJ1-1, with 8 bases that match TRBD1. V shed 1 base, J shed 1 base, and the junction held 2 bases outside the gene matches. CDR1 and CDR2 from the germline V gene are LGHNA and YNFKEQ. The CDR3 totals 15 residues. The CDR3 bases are TGTGCCAGCAGCCAAGGTCAGGGGGCGAACACTGAAGCTTTCTTT. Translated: CASSQGQGANTEAFF.

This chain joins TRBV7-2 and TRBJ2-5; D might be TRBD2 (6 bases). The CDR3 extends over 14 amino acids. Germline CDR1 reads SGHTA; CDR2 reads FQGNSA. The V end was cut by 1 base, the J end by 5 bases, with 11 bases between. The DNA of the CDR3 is TGTGCCAGCAGCTTAGTCTATGGGGGGGAGACCCAGTACTTC. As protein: CASSLVYGGETQYF.

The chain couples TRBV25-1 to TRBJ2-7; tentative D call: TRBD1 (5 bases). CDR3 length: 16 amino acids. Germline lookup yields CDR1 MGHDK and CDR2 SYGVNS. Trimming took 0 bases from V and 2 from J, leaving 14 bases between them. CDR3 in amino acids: CASSEYWQGSPYEQYF. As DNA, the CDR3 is TGTGCCAGCAGTGAATATTGGCAGGGCAGCCCCTACGAGCAGTACTTC.

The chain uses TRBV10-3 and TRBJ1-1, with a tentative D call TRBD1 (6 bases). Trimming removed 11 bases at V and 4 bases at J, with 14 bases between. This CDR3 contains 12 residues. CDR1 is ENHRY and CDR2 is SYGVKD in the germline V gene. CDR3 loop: CASSRGSTEAFF. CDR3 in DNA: TGTGCCTCCAGCAGGGGAAGCACTGAAGCTTTCTTT.

The DNA of the CDR3 is TGTGCCACCAGCGGCGTAGAGGACTACGAGCAGTACTTC. Its translation is CATSGVEDYEQYF. This chain links TRBV15 with TRBJ2-7; unclear D gene. Germline CDR1 LNHNV, CDR2 YYDKDF (reference sequence). The CDR3 is 13 amino acids. Trimming cost V 5 bases and J 3 bases, with 11 bases left between them.

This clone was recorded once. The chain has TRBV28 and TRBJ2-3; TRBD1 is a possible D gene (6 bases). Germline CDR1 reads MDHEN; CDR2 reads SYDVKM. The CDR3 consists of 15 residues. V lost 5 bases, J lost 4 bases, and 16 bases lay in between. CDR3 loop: CASSPPRGFPDTQYF. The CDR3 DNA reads TGTGCCAGCAGTCCGCCGAGGGGGTTCCCAGATACGCAGTATTTT.

The DNA for the CDR3 is TGCGCCAGCGCTACAGGGGGCCCCAAAAACATTCAGTACTTC. The encoded protein is CASATGGPKNIQYF. The chain recombines TRBV10-2 with TRBJ2-4; 9 nucleotides align to TRBD1. The V and J ends lost 8 bases and 2 bases, in that order; junction bases with no gene match: 4. CDR3 size: 14 residues. Germline assignment: CDR1 WSHSY and CDR2 SAAADI.

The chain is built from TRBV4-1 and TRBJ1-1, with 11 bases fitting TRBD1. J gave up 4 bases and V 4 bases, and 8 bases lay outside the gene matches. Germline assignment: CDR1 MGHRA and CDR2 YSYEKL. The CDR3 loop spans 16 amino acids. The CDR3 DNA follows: TGCGCCAGCAGCCTCGGACAGGGGGCGGCGGGCACTGAAGCTTTCTTT. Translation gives CASSLGQGAAGTEAFF.

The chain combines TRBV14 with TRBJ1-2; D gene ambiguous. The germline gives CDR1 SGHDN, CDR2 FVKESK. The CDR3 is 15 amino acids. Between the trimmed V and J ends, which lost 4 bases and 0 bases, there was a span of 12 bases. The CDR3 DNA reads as TGTGCCAGCAGCCTCTCGACTGGAGCTAACTATGGCTACACCTTC. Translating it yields CASSLSTGANYGYTF.

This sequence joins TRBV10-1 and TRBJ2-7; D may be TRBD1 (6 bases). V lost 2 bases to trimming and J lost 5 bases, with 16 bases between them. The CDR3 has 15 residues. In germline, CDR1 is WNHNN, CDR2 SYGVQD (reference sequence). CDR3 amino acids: CASSETGRGVHEQYF. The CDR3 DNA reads TGCGCCAGCAGTGAGACAGGCAGGGGAGTCCACGAGCAGTACTTC.

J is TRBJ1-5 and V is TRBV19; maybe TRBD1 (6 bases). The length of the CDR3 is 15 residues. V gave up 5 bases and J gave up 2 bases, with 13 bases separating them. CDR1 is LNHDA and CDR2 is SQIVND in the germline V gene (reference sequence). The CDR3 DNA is TGTGCCAGTAGTGAGGCGGGGGCGGGCAATCAGCCCCAGCATTTT. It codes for CASSEAGAGNQPQHF.

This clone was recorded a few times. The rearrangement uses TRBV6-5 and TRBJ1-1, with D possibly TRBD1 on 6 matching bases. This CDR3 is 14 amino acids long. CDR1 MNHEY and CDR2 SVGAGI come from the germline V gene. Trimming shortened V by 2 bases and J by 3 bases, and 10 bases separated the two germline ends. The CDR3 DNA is TGTGCCAGCAGTTACCGTACAGGGCACACTGAAGCTTTCTTT. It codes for CASSYRTGHTEAFF.

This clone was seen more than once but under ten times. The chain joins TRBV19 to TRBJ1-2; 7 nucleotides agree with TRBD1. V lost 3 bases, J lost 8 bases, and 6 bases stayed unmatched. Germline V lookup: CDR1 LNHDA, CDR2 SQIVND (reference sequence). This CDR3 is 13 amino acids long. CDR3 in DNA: TGTGCCAGTAGTATCGGGACAGTCCCCGGCTACACCTTC. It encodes CASSIGTVPGYTF.

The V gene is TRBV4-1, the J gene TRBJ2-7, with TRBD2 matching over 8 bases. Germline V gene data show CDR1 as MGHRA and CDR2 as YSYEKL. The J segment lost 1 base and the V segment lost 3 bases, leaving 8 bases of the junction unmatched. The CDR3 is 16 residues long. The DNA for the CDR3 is TGCGCCAGCAGCCATCCCATAGCGGGGCGGTCCTACGAGCAGTACTTC. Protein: CASSHPIAGRSYEQYF.

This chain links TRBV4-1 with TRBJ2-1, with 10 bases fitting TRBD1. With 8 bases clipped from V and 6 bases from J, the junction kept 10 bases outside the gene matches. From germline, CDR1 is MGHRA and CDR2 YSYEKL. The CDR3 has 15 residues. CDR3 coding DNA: TGCGCCAGCTCACGACAGGGGGCCAGGGTCAATGAGCAGTTCTTC. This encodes CASSRQGARVNEQFF.